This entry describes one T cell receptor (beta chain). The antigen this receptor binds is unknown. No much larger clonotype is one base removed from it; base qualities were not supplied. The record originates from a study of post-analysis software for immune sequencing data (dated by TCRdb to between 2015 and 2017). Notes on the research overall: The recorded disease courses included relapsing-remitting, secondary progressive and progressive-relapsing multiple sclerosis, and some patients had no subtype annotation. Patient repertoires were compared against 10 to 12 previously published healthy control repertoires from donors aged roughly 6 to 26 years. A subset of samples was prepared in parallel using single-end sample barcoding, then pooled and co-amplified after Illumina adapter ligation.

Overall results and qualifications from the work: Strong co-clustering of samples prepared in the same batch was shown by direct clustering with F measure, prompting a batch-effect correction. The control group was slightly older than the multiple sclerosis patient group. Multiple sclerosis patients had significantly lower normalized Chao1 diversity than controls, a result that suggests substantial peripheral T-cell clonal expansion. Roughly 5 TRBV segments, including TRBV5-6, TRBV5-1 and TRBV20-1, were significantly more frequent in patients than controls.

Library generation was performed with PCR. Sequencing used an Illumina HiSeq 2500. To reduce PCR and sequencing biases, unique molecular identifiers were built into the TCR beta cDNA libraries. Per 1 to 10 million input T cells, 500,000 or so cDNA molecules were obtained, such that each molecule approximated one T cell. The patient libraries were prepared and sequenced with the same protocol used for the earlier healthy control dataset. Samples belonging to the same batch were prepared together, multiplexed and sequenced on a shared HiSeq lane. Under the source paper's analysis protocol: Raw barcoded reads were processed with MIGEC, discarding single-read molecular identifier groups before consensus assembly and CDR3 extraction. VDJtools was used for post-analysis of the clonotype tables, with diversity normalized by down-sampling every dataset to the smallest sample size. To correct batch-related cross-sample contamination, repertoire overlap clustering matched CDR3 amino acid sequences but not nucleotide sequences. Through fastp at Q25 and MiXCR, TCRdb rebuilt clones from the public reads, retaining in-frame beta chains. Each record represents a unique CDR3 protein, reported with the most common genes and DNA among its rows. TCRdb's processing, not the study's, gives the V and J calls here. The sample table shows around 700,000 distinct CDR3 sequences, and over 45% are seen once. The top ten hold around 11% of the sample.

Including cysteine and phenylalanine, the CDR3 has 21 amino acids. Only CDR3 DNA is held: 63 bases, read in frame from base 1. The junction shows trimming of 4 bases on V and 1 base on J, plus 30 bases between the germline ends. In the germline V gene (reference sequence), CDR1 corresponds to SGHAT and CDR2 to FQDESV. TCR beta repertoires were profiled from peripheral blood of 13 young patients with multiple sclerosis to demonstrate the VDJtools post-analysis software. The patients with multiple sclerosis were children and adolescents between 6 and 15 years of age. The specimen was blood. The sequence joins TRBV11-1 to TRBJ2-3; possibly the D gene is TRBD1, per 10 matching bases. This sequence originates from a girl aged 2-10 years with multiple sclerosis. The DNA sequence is TGTGCCAGCAGCTCGACCTTAGCGGGGGACAGGGGATTCATGGGCACAGATACGCAGTATTTT. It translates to CASSSTLAGDRGFMGTDTQYF.